These 30 T cell receptor beta chains share one sample of origin, sequenced in a study of T cells after somatic rescue of genetic block. The method was immunoSEQ multiplex PCR; TCRdb's version includes in-frame clones alone and lacks a portion of them. Here the sample spans 88,000 or so clones, more than 80% being singletons. Sample: peripheral blood mononuclear cells (PBMCs). The receptor source for this set is a woman aged 18-29 years.

This chain links TRBV28 with TRBJ2-7; 9 bases are a match to TRBD1. With 5 bases clipped from V and 1 base from J, the junction kept 9 bases outside the gene matches. Germline values: CDR1 MDHEN, CDR2 SYDVKM. The CDR3 runs 16 residues. DNA of the CDR3: TGTGCCAGCAGTCCCCAAGGACAGGGGAGGTCCTACGAGCAGTACTTC. Translating it yields CASSPQGQGRSYEQYF.

The rearrangement joins TRBV5-1 to TRBJ2-5; D is perhaps TRBD2 (6 bases). The germline V gene has CDR1 SGHRS and CDR2 YFSETQ. CDR3 length: 15 residues. V lost 1 base, J lost 5 bases, and 15 bases lay in between. The CDR3 loop is CASSLSGVWRETQYF. Here the CDR3 DNA reads TGCGCCAGCAGCTTGTCGGGGGTCTGGCGGGAGACCCAGTACTTC.

The chain couples TRBV9 to TRBJ2-7; 14 bases agree with TRBD2. V lost 2 bases, J lost 5 bases, and 6 bases stayed unmatched. CDR3 size: 16 residues. The germline gives CDR1 SGDLS, CDR2 YYNGEE. CDR3 in amino acids: CASSVGTSGSFHEQYF. The CDR3 DNA sequence: TGTGCCAGCAGCGTGGGGACTAGCGGGAGTTTCCACGAGCAGTACTTC.

The chain links TRBV6-4 to TRBJ2-1; 14 positions match TRBD2. The CDR3 has 15 residues. J was trimmed by 8 bases and V by 6 bases; bases with no gene match: 6. Germline values: CDR1 MRHNA, CDR2 SNTAGT. The CDR3 DNA reads TGTGCCAGCAGCTTAGGGACTAGCGGGAGCGATGAGCAGTTCTTC. Protein sequence: CASSLGTSGSDEQFF.

This clone was detected once. CDR3 loop: CASSEVTSGGYNEQFF. DNA for the CDR3: TGTGCCAGCAGTGAAGTGACTAGCGGGGGATACAATGAGCAGTTCTTC. The chain employs TRBV2 and TRBJ2-1, with 12 bases identical to TRBD2. This CDR3 contains 16 residues. The germline gives CDR1 SNHLY, CDR2 FYNNEI. V was clipped by 1 base and J by 4 bases; unmatched bases: 2. Together with reference TRBV2 and TRBJ2-1, the CDR3 gives the full variable domain: EPEVTQTPSHQVTQMGQEVILRCVPISNHLYFYWYRQILGQKVEFLVSFYNNEISEKSEIFDDQFSVERPDGSNFTLKIRSTKLEDSAMYFCASSEVTSGGYNEQFFGPGTRLTVL.

This chain joins TRBV29-1 and TRBJ2-1; 8 bases are shared with TRBD2. The CDR3 sequence is 15 residues long. V shed 4 bases and J 7 bases; nucleotides not matched to a gene: 12. Germline loops: CDR1 SQVTM, CDR2 ANQGSEA. The CDR3 DNA reads TGCAGCGTTGTCCCCGGGGGGGAGGTCAGAAATGAGCAGTTCTTC. Amino acids: CSVVPGGEVRNEQFF.

This chain links TRBV10-3 with TRBJ2-7; no clear D gene. The CDR3 covers 11 residues. Germline-derived CDR1 and CDR2 are ENHRY and SYGVKD. V shed 0 bases and J shed 6 bases, with 3 bases lying between them. CDR3 DNA: TGTGCCATCAGTGAGTCAGTCGAGCAGTACTTC. It codes for CAISESVEQYF.

The rearrangement uses TRBV11-3 and TRBJ1-1, with a weak D call TRBD1 (6 bases). The CDR3 sequence is 15 residues long. The germline V gene has CDR1 SGHNT and CDR2 YENEEA. Trimming stripped 0 bases from V and 0 bases from J, with 8 bases between. The CDR3 nucleotides read TGTGCCAGCAGCTTAGAGGACAGCTTGAACACTGAAGCTTTCTTT. Encoded protein: CASSLEDSLNTEAFF.

The rearrangement uses TRBV7-2 and TRBJ1-2; D gene ambiguous. V dropped 3 bases and J dropped 6 bases, with 8 bases sitting between them. Looked up from germline, CDR1 is SGHTA and CDR2 is FQGNSA. The CDR3 runs to 12 residues. For the CDR3, the DNA is TGTGCCAGCAGCTTCGGCCCAAATGGCTACACCTTC. It yields the protein CASSFGPNGYTF.

The chain recombines TRBV30 with TRBJ2-7; tentatively, D is TRBD1 (5 bases). The CDR3 runs 15 residues. Germline CDR1 reads GTSNPN; CDR2 reads SVGIG (reference sequence). The ends were cut back, 0 bases at V and 4 bases at J, with 16 bases in the middle. The CDR3 DNA reads TGTGCCTGGAGTGTACAAGGCAGGGAAGAATACGAGCAGTACTTC. Its translation is CAWSVQGREEYEQYF.

The chain joins TRBV19 to TRBJ1-1, with D possibly being TRBD1 (6 bases). The V gene's germline CDR1 is LNHDA and CDR2 SQIVND (reference sequence). This CDR3 comprises 17 residues. V dropped 5 bases and J dropped 0 bases, with 19 bases sitting between them. CDR3 protein: CASSPADRLLLNTEAFF. The CDR3 DNA follows: TGTGCCAGTAGTCCAGCGGACAGACTACTTTTGAACACTGAAGCTTTCTTT.

The V gene is TRBV6-5, the J gene TRBJ1-1; perhaps TRBD1 as D (5 bases). The CDR3 has 14 residues. Germline loops: CDR1 MNHEY, CDR2 SVGAGI. V lost 5 bases, J lost 4 bases, and 14 bases lay in between. CDR3 protein: CASSDSTVFTEAFF. The CDR3 region has the DNA TGTGCCAGCAGTGATTCGACAGTTTTCACTGAAGCTTTCTTT.

J is TRBJ1-1 and V is TRBV5-1; D unresolved. Germline-derived CDR1 and CDR2 are SGHRS and YFSETQ. Trimming removed 0 bases from V and 1 base from J, with 10 bases in between. The CDR3 has 15 amino acids. The CDR3: CASSLAEGRNTEAFF. In nucleotides, the CDR3 is TGCGCCAGCAGCTTGGCGGAGGGCAGGAACACTGAAGCTTTCTTT.

This clone has just one count. Written as DNA, the CDR3 is TGTGCCAGTAGTATAGGGGCTAGAACCTACAATGAGCAGTTCTTC. It yields the protein CASSIGARTYNEQFF. The chain combines TRBV19 with TRBJ2-1; no reliable D call. CDR1 LNHDA and CDR2 SQIVND come from the germline V gene (reference sequence). The germline V and J ends were trimmed by 1 base and 2 bases, with 9 bases remaining between them. This CDR3 has 15 residues.

The chain couples TRBV6-1 to TRBJ1-1, with unresolved D. CDR1 MNHNS and CDR2 SASEGT come from the germline V gene. Trimming pared 4 bases from V and 1 base from J, leaving 4 bases between. This CDR3 is 12 amino acids long. Here the CDR3 reads CASSAQNTEAFF. The CDR3 DNA reads as TGTGCCAGCAGTGCTCAGAACACTGAAGCTTTCTTT.

This clone was counted only a few times. The V call is TRBV7-9, the J call TRBJ1-1, with 9 nucleotides matching TRBD1. Germline CDR1 is SEHNR and CDR2 is FQNEAQ (reference sequence). The CDR3 contains 15 residues. V lost 5 bases, J lost 6 bases, and 10 bases stayed unmatched. The CDR3 region is CASSPWTGASAEAFF. In nucleotides, the CDR3 is TGTGCCAGCAGCCCGTGGACAGGGGCCAGTGCTGAAGCTTTCTTT. The whole variable domain, filled in from reference TRBV7-9 and TRBJ1-1, reads DTGVSQNPRHKITKRGQNVTFRCDPISEHNRLYWYRQTLGQGPEFLTYFQNEAQLEKSRLLSDRFSAERPKGSFSTLEIQRTEQGDSAMYLCASSPWTGASAEAFFGQGTRLTVV.

The chain carries TRBV7-8 and TRBJ2-1; 11 positions match TRBD2. This CDR3 has 17 residues. The V gene end was trimmed by 6 bases and the J gene end by 3 bases; junction bases not matched to a gene: 10. CDR1 and CDR2 (germline): SGHVS, FQNEAQ. The CDR3, as DNA: TGTGCCAGCAGGGGAATGGGACTAGCGGACGTCTACAATGAGCAGTTCTTC. Translated: CASRGMGLADVYNEQFF.

This chain links TRBV30 with TRBJ1-4; unclear D gene. Germline CDR1 is GTSNPN and CDR2 is SVGIG (reference sequence). Trimming cost V 3 bases and J 7 bases, with 24 bases left between them. The CDR3 has 17 amino acids. The CDR3 reads CAWRPRGIAGYGEKLFF. The CDR3 DNA reads as TGTGCCTGGAGGCCTCGGGGAATTGCGGGATATGGTGAAAAACTGTTTTTT.

The chain has TRBV27 and TRBJ1-2; tentative D call: TRBD1 (6 bases). Trimming removed 2 bases from V and 0 bases from J, with 16 bases in between. The germline V gene encodes CDR1 MNHEY and CDR2 SMNVEV (reference sequence). CDR3 length: 17 residues. The CDR3 loop is CASSLRRRDKTNYGYTF. The CDR3 DNA follows: TGTGCCAGCAGTTTACGACGCCGGGACAAAACTAACTATGGCTACACCTTC.

A word on this clone: The junction differs from germline at one of its ends, possibly a read error. The V and J genes are TRBV28 and TRBJ1-2, with no clear D. Germline V gives CDR1 MDHEN, CDR2 SYDVKM. The CDR3 spans 13 residues. CDR3 DNA: TGTGCCAGCAGTTTGGAGGCTAAGTATGGCTACACCTTC. This translates into CASSLEAKYGYTF.

In this sample, this clone turned up once. V gene TRBV18 combines with J gene TRBJ2-5; D is ambiguous. CDR1 and CDR2 from the germline V gene are KGHSH and LQKENI. This CDR3 contains 14 residues. Trimming left V 3 bases short and J 4 bases short, with 12 bases between. The CDR3 here is CASSPSPSGETQYF. DNA for the CDR3: TGTGCCAGCTCACCGTCTCCATCCGGAGAGACCCAGTACTTC.

The chain recombines TRBV7-2 with TRBJ1-3; D unresolved. The CDR3 is 15 residues long. Germline CDR1 SGHTA, CDR2 FQGNSA. V lost 1 base and J 3 bases, leaving 10 bases between the germline ends. The CDR3 DNA sequence: TGTGCCAGCAGCTTAGAAGGGTGGGGTGGAAACACCATATATTTT. Translation gives CASSLEGWGGNTIYF. Using reference TRBV7-2 and TRBJ1-3 for the parts outside the CDR3, the full variable domain is GAGVSQSPSNKVTEKGKDVELRCDPISGHTALYWYRQSLGQGLEFLIYFQGNSAPDKSGLPSDRFSAERTGGSVSTLTIQRTQQEDSAVYLCASSLEGWGGNTIYFGEGSWLTVV.

This clone has a single count. The V and J genes are TRBV7-9 and TRBJ2-7; TRBD2 matches 8 bases. Germline lookup yields CDR1 SEHNR and CDR2 FQNEAQ (reference sequence). The CDR3 totals 12 residues. V lost 11 bases to trimming and J lost 3 bases; unmatched junction nucleotides: 6. The CDR3 DNA follows: TGTGCCGCCGGGGGGGCGGGCTACGAGCAGTACTTC. Amino acid sequence: CAAGGAGYEQYF.

The rearrangement uses TRBV21-1 and TRBJ1-5; TRBD1, the table's D call, was not compared with the DNA. TRBV21-1 is assigned pseudogene status. There are 16 residues in the CDR3. The CDR3 sequence is CASSIRGETGDQPQHF. DNA for the CDR3: TGTGCCAGCAGCATCCGAGGGGAGACAGGCGATCAGCCCCAGCATTTT.

V and J are TRBV9 and TRBJ2-7, with 10 bases lining up with TRBD2. Trimming took 4 bases from V and 2 from J; bases not matched to a gene: 3. The CDR3 is 14 residues long. Germline values: CDR1 SGDLS, CDR2 YYNGEE. CDR3 region: CASSLTSGTYEQYF. The CDR3 nucleotides read TGTGCCAGCAGCCTTACTAGCGGGACCTACGAGCAGTACTTC. Full variable domain (remainder filled in from reference TRBV9 and TRBJ2-7): DSGVTQTPKHLITATGQRVTLRCSPRSGDLSVYWYQQSLDQGLQFLIQYYNGEERAKGNILERFSAQQFPDLHSELNLSSLELGDSALYFCASSLTSGTYEQYFGPGTRLTVT.

The rearrangement links TRBV28 to TRBJ2-1; 9 nucleotides align to TRBD1. Trimming took 4 bases from V and 8 from J; bases not matched to a gene: 6. The germline V gene has CDR1 MDHEN and CDR2 SYDVKM. This CDR3 contains 14 residues. CDR3 residues: CASSSGTGRHEQFF. The CDR3 DNA reads as TGTGCCAGCAGTTCCGGGACAGGGAGGCATGAGCAGTTCTTC.

The V and J genes are TRBV11-2 and TRBJ2-4; tentatively, D is TRBD1 (5 bases). The CDR3 has 13 residues. CDR1 and CDR2 from the germline V gene are SGHAT and FQNNGV. Trimming took off 4 bases at V and 13 bases at J, with 17 bases between the two ends. CDR3 DNA: TGTGCCAGCAGCTCACAGGCCCCCGAGGACCAGTACTTC. Translation: CASSSQAPEDQYF.

The chain employs TRBV5-1 and TRBJ2-1; no firm D call. Germline values: CDR1 SGHRS, CDR2 YFSETQ. The CDR3 has 16 residues. Trimming stripped 2 bases from V and 2 bases from J, with 14 bases between. As DNA, the CDR3 is TGCGCCAGCAGCTTTTTTACGGACGGAACCTACAATGAGCAGTTCTTC. Residues: CASSFFTDGTYNEQFF. Full variable domain (remainder filled in from reference TRBV5-1 and TRBJ2-1): KAGVTQTPRYLIKTRGQQVTLSCSPISGHRSVSWYQQTPGQGLQFLFEYFSETQRNKGNFPGRFSGRQFSNSRSEMNVSTLELGDSALYLCASSFFTDGTYNEQFFGPGTRLTVL.

This sequence joins TRBV6-5 and TRBJ1-5, with D possibly being TRBD1 (5 bases). CDR1 and CDR2 (germline): MNHEY, SVGAGI. The CDR3 loop spans 13 amino acids. V was trimmed by 6 bases and J by 4 bases, leaving 10 bases between them. CDR3 sequence: CASSGTGNQPQHF. In nucleotides, the CDR3 is TGTGCCAGCAGCGGGACTGGTAATCAGCCCCAGCATTTT.

This rearrangement joins TRBV7-9 to TRBJ2-1; 7 bases are a match to TRBD2. The CDR3 contains 15 residues. Trimming took 2 bases from V and 3 from J; bases not matched to a gene: 4. CDR1 SEHNR and CDR2 FQNEAQ come from the germline V gene (reference sequence). The CDR3 sequence: CASSLLADLYNEQFF. The CDR3 DNA reads TGTGCCAGCAGCTTACTAGCGGACCTCTACAATGAGCAGTTCTTC. The full variable domain, with the rest looked up from reference TRBV7-9 and TRBJ2-1, is DTGVSQNPRHKITKRGQNVTFRCDPISEHNRLYWYRQTLGQGPEFLTYFQNEAQLEKSRLLSDRFSAERPKGSFSTLEIQRTEQGDSAMYLCASSLLADLYNEQFFGPGTRLTVL.